This entry describes one TCR beta chain. Antigen: not known. Use of 60 Vbeta and 13 Jbeta primers characterized the PCR. Data came from immunoSEQ multiplex PCR; TCRdb stores just in-frame clones and leaves some out. The sample consists of about 140,000 clones, under 70% of them appearing once. This record comes from a study of cytomegalovirus exposure and HLA in healthy donors. Notes on the study in general: Later on, analysis showed that most CMV-associated TCR beta chains appeared to be HLA-restricted. A later analysis reported that several of the most significant clusters appeared to be linked to common viral pathogens, among them Epstein-Barr virus.

CDR1 SGHDN and CDR2 FVKESK come from the germline V gene. The trim removed 3 bases at V and 0 bases at J, leaving 6 bases unmatched. This CDR3 region has 16 residues. The source material was PBMCs. The sequence was obtained from a woman aged 55-75 years in good health and CMV-seronegative. V is TRBV14 and J is TRBJ2-7; 9 nucleotides agree with TRBD1. The CDR3 region is CASSQGTGSSSYEQYF. Here the CDR3 DNA reads TGTGCCAGCAGCCAGGGGACAGGGTCGAGCTCCTACGAGCAGTACTTC.